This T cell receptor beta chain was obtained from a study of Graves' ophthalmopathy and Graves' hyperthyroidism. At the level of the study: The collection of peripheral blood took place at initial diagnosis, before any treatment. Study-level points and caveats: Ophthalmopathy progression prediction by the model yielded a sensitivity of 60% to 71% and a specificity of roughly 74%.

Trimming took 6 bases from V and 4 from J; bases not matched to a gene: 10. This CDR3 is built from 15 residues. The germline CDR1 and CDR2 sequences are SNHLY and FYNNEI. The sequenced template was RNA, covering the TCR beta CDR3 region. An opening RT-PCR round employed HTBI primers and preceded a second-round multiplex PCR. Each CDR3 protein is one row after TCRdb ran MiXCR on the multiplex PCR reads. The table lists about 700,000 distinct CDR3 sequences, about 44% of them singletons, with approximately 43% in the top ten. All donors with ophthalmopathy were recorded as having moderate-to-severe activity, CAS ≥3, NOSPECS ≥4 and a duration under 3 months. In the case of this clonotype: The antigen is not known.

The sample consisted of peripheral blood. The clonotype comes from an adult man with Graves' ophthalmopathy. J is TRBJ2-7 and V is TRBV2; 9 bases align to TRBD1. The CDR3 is CASSLFGTGNYEQYF. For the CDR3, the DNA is TGTGCCAGCAGCTTATTCGGGACAGGGAATTACGAGCAGTACTTC. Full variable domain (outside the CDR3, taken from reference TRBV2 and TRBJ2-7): EPEVTQTPSHQVTQMGQEVILRCVPISNHLYFYWYRQILGQKVEFLVSFYNNEISEKSEIFDDQFSVERPDGSNFTLKIRSTKLEDSAMYFCASSLFGTGNYEQYFGPGTRLTVT.